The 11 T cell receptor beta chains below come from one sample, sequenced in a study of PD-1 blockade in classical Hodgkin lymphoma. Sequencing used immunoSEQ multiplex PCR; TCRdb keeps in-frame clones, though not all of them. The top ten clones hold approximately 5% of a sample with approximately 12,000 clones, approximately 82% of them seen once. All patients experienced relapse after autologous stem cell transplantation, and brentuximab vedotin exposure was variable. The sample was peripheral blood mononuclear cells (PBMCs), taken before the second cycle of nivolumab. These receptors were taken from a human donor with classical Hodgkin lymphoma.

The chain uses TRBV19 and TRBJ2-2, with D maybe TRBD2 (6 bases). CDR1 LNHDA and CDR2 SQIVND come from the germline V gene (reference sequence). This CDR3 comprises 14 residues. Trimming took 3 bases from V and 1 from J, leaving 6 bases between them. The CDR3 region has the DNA TGTGCCAGTAGTATGCGGGGGAACACCGGGGAGCTGTTTTTT. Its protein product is CASSMRGNTGELFF.

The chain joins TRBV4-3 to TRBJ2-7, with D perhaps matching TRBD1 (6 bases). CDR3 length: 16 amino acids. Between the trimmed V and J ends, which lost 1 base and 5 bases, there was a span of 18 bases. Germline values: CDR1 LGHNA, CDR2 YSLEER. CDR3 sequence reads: CASSQGQVAGVHEQYF. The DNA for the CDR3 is TGCGCCAGCAGCCAAGGCCAGGTCGCAGGGGTCCACGAGCAGTACTTC.

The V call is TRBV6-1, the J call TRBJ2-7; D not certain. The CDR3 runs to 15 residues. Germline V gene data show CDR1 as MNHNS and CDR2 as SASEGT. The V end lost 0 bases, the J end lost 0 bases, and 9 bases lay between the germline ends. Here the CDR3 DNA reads TGTGCCAGCAGTGAAGCGGCGGATCTCTCCTACGAGCAGTACTTC. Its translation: CASSEAADLSYEQYF.

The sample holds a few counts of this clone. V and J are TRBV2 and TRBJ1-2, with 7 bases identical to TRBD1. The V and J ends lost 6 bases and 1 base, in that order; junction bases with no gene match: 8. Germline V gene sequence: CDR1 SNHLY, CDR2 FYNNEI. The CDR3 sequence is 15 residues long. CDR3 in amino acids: CASRPGTANNYGYTF. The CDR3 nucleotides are TGTGCCAGCAGGCCCGGGACAGCCAATAACTATGGCTACACCTTC.

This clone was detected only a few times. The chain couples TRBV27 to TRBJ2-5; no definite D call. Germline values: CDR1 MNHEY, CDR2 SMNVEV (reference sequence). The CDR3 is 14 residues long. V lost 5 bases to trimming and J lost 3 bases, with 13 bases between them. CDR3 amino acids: CASSPRGSKETQYF. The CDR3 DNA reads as TGTGCCAGCAGTCCCCGTGGTAGCAAAGAGACCCAGTACTTC.

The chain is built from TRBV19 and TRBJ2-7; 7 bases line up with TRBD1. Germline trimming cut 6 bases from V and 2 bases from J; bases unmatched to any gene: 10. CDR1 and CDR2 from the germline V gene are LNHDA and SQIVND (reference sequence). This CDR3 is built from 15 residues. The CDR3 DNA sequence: TGTGCCAGTAGCCCTTCGACAGGGTTCACCTACGAGCAGTACTTC. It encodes CASSPSTGFTYEQYF.

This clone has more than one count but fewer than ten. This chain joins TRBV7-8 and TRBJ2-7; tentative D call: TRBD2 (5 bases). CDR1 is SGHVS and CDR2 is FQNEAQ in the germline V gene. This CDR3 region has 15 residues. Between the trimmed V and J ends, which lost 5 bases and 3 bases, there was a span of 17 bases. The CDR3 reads CASSQSRVASYEQYF. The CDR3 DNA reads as TGTGCCAGCAGCCAATCAAGAGTAGCGAGCTACGAGCAGTACTTC.

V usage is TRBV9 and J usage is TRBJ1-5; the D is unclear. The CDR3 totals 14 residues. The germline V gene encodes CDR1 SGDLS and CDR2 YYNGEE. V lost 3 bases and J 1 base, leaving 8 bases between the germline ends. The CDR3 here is CASSEGVSNQPQHF. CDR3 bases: TGTGCCAGCAGCGAAGGAGTCAGCAATCAGCCCCAGCATTTT.

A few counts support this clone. The CDR3 sequence is CASSANTGTWLRSPLHF. CDR3 bases: TGTGCCAGCAGTGCCAATACAGGGACGTGGTTGCGGTCACCCCTCCACTTT. The chain employs TRBV6-1 and TRBJ1-6, with a possible D match to TRBD1 (6 bases). CDR1 MNHNS and CDR2 SASEGT come from the germline V gene. The CDR3 extends over 17 amino acids. V lost 4 bases to trimming and J lost 10 bases, with 23 bases between them.

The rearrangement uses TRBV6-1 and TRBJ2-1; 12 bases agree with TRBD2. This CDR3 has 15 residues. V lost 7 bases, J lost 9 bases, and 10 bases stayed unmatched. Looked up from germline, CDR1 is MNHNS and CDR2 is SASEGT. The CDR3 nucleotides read TGTGCCAGCACCCTTCCTAGCGGGAGGGGAGGTGAGCAGTTCTTC. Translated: CASTLPSGRGGEQFF.

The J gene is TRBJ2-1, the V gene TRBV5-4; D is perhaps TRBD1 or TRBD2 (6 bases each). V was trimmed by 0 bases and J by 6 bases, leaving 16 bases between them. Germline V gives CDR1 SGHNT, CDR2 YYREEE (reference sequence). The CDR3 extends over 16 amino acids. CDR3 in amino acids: CASSLGGGGLINEQFF. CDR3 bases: TGTGCCAGCAGCTTGGGAGGGGGAGGCCTAATCAATGAGCAGTTCTTC. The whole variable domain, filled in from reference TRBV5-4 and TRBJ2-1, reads ETGVTQSPTHLIKTRGQQVTLRCSSQSGHNTVSWYQQALGQGPQFIFQYYREEENGRGNFPPRFSGLQFPNYSSELNVNALELDDSALYLCASSLGGGGLINEQFFGPGTRLTVL.